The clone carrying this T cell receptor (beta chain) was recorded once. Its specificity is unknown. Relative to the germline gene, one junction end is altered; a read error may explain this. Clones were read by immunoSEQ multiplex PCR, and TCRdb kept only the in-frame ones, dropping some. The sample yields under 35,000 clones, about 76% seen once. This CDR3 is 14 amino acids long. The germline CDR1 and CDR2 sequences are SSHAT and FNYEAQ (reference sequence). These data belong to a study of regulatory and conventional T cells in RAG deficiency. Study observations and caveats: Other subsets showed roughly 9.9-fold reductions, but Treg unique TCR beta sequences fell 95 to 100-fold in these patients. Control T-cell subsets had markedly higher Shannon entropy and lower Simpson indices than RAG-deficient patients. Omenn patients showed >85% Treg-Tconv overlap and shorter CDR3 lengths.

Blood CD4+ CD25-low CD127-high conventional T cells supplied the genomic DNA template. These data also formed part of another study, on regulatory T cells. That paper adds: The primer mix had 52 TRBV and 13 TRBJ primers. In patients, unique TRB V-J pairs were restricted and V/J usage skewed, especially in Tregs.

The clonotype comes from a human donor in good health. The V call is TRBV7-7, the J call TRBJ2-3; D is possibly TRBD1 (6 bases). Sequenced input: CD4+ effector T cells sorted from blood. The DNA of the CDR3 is TGTGCTAGCAGCTTAGGGGGTTCGAAGGATACGCAGTATTTT. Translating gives CASSLGGSKDTQYF.